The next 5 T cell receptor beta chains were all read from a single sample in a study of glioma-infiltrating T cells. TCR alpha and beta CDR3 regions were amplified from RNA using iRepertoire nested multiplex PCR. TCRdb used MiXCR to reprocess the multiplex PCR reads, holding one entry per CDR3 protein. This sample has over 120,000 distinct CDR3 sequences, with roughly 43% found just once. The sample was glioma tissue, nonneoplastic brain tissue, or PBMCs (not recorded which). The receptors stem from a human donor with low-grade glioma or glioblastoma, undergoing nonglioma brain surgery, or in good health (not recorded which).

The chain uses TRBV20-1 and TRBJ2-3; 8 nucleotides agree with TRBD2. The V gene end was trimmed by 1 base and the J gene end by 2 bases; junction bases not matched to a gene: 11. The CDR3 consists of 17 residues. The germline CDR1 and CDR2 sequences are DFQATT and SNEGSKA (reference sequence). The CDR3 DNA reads TGCAGTGCTAGAGTAGAGCGGGAGCGGTTTTACACAGATACGCAGTATTTT. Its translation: CSARVERERFYTDTQYF.

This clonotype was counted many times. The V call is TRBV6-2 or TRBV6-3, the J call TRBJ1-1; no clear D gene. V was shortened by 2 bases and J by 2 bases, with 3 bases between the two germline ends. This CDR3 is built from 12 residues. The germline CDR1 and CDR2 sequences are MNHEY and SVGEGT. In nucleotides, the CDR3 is TGTGCCAGCAGTTACGTAAACACTGAAGCTTTCTTT. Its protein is CASSYVNTEAFF.

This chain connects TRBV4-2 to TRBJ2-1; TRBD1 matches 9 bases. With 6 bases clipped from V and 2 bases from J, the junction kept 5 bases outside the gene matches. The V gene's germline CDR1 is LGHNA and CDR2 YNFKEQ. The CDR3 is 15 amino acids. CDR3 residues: CASSPGQGPYNEQFF. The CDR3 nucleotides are TGTGCCAGCAGTCCCGGACAGGGGCCCTACAATGAGCAGTTCTTC.

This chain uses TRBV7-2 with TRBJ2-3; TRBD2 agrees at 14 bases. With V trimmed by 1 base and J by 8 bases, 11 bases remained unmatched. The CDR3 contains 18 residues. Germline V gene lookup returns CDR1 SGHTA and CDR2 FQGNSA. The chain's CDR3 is CASSLGETSGGAGGTQYF. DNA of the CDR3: TGTGCCAGCAGCTTAGGAGAGACTAGCGGGGGGGCCGGGGGTACGCAGTATTTT. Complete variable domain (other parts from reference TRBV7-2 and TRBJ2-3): GAGVSQSPSNKVTEKGKDVELRCDPISGHTALYWYRQSLGQGLEFLIYFQGNSAPDKSGLPSDRFSAERTGGSVSTLTIQRTQQEDSAVYLCASSLGETSGGAGGTQYFGPGTRLTVL.

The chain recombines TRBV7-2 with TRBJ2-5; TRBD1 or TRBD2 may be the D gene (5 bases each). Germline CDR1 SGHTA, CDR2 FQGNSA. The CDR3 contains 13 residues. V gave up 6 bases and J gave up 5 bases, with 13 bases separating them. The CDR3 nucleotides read TGTGCCAGCAGTACCCGATGGGGGGAGACCCAGTACTTC. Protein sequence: CASSTRWGETQYF.